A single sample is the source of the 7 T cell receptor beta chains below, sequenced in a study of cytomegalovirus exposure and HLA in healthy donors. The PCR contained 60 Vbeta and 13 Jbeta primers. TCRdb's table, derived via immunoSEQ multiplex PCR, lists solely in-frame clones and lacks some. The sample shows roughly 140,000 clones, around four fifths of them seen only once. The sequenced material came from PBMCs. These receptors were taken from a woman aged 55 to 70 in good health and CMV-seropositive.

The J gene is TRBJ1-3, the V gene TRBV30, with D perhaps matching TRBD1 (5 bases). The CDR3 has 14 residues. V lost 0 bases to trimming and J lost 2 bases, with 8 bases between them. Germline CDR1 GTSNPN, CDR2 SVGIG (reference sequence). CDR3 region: CAWSVGGAGNTIYF. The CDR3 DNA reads TGTGCCTGGAGTGTAGGAGGGGCTGGAAACACCATATATTTT.

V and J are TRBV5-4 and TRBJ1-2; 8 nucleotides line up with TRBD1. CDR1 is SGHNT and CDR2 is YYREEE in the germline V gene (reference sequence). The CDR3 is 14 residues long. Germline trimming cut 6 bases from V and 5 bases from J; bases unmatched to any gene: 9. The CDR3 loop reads CASKPGQEKYGYTF. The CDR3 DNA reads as TGTGCCAGCAAACCGGGACAGGAGAAATATGGCTACACCTTC.

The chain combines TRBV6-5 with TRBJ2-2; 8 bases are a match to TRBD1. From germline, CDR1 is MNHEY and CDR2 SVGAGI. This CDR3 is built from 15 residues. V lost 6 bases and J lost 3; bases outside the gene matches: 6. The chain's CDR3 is CASSLRQGYTGELFF. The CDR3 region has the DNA TGTGCCAGCAGCCTTCGACAGGGGTACACCGGGGAGCTGTTTTTT.

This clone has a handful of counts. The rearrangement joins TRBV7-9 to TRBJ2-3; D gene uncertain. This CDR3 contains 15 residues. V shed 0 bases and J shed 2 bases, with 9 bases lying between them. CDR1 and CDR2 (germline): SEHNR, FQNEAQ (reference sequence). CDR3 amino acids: CASSLAVVHTDTQYF. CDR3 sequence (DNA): TGTGCCAGCAGCTTAGCAGTAGTTCACACAGATACGCAGTATTTT. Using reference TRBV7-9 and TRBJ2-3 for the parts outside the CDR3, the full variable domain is DTGVSQNPRHKITKRGQNVTFRCDPISEHNRLYWYRQTLGQGPEFLTYFQNEAQLEKSRLLSDRFSAERPKGSFSTLEIQRTEQGDSAMYLCASSLAVVHTDTQYFGPGTRLTVL.

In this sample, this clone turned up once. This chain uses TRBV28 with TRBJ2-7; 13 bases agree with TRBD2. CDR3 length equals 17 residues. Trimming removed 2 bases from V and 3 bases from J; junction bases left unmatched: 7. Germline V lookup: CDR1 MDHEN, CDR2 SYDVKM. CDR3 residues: CASSLRTSGRPGYEQYF. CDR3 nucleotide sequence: TGTGCCAGCAGTTTAAGGACTAGCGGGAGACCCGGCTACGAGCAGTACTTC.

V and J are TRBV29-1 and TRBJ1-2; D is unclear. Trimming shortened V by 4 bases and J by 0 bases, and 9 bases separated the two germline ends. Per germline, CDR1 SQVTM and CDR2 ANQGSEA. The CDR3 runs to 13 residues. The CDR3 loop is CSVGIPANYGYTF. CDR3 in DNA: TGCAGCGTTGGTATACCAGCTAACTATGGCTACACCTTC.

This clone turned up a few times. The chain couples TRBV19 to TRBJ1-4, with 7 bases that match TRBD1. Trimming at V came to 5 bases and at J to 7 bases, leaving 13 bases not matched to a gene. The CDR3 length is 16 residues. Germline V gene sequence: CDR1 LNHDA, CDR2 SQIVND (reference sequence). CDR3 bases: TGTGCCAGTAGTCCCAGGACAGGTGTGCATCCTGAAAAACTGTTTTTT. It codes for CASSPRTGVHPEKLFF.